Below are 14 T cell receptor beta chains sequenced from a single sample in a study of tumor-infiltrating lymphocytes in primary liver carcinoma (dated by TCRdb to between 2016 and 2019). The sequencer was an Illumina HiSeq 2500. TCRbeta-specific cDNA was reverse-transcribed from approximately 0.5 ug total RNA using a constant-region primer and ProtoScript II reverse transcriptase. Three nested multiplex PCR rounds, following a slightly modified ARM-PCR procedure, were used to build the TCRbeta libraries. Each of the first two PCR rounds ran for around 10 cycles using multiplex TRBV1-TRBV30 forward primers together with a Cbeta reverse primer. In TCRdb, the public reads were trimmed at Q25 with fastp and aligned with MiXCR, with productive beta chains retained. Merged by CDR3 protein, the rows form single entries marked with the most common genes and DNA. Recorded for this sample are approximately 80,000 distinct CDR3 sequences; roughly 69% of them occurred a single time. About 26% of the sample is in the top ten clones.

Total RNA and DNA were co-extracted without cell sorting from approximately 22-30 mg of bulk tissue using the AllPrep DNA/RNA mini kit. The sequencing sample was made of tumor-adjacent normal liver tissue. The receptors here all came from a man aged 40-49 years with primary liver carcinoma and hepatitis B virus infection.

As concerns this clonotype: A much more abundant neighbour one base away suggests this may be a read error. J is TRBJ2-5 and V is TRBV28, with 10 bases that match TRBD1. Looked up from germline, CDR1 is MDHEN and CDR2 is SYDVKM. This CDR3 has 15 residues. The chain's CDR3 is CASSPGQGERETHYF. CDR3 sequence (DNA): TGTGCCAGCAGTCCCGGACAGGGGGAGAGAGAGACCCATTACTTC.

About this clonotype: One junction end disagrees with the germline gene, perhaps due to a read error. This sequence joins TRBV11-2 and TRBJ2-3; 8 bases map to TRBD1. This CDR3 has 15 amino acids. Per the germline V gene, CDR1 is SGHAT and CDR2 is FQNNGV. The CDR3 here is CANSIQTGATYTQYF. The CDR3, as DNA: TGTGCCAACAGCATACAGACAGGGGCGACATATACGCAGTATTTT.

Regarding this clonotype: This CDR3 is missing its conserved last phenylalanine or tryptophan, likely due to a read error. V usage is TRBV11-2 and J usage is TRBJ1-4, with D unresolved. The CDR3 has 16 amino acids. Trimming left V 5 bases short and J 0 bases short, with 13 bases between. Germline assignment: CDR1 SGHAT and CDR2 FQNNGV. The CDR3 nucleotides are TGTGCCAGCAGCCCCAGCATAGCCCCAACTAATGAAAAACTGTTTTCT. Protein product: CASSPSIAPTNEKLFS.

This rearrangement joins TRBV5-1 to TRBJ2-5, with 8 positions matching TRBD1. The CDR3 loop spans 14 amino acids. Germline CDR1 is SGHRS and CDR2 is YFSETQ. V shed 6 bases and J 5 bases; nucleotides not matched to a gene: 9. CDR3: CASNLTGGGETQYF. As DNA, the CDR3 is TGCGCCAGCAACTTAACAGGGGGTGGTGAGACCCAGTACTTC.

To note about this clonotype: At one end, the junction sequence differs from germline, possibly due to a read error. This rearrangement joins TRBV6-5 to TRBJ2-7, with a tentative D call TRBD2 (6 bases). This CDR3 has 13 residues. Looked up from germline, CDR1 is MNHEY and CDR2 is SVGAGI. CDR3 region: CTSLRLGSYEQYF. In nucleotides, the CDR3 is TGTACCAGCCTTAGACTAGGCTCCTACGAGCAGTACTTC.

The V and J genes are TRBV6-2 or TRBV6-3 and TRBJ1-5, with TRBD1 identical over 7 bases. Germline V lookup: CDR1 MNHEY, CDR2 SVGEGT. V was pared by 4 bases and J by 3 bases, with 3 bases of the junction left unmatched. The CDR3 contains 14 residues. CDR3 bases: TGTGCCAGCAGTTCGACAGGGTTCAATCAGCCCCAGCATTTT. As protein: CASSSTGFNQPQHF.

The rearrangement links TRBV28 to TRBJ2-7; 9 nucleotides line up with TRBD2. The junction had 18 bases not matched to a gene; V was cut back by 6 bases and J by 0 bases. The CDR3 has 19 residues. Germline V gene lookup returns CDR1 MDHEN and CDR2 SYDVKM. As DNA, the CDR3 is TGTGCCAGCAGCTTTTTCAGACTGGCGGGAGGGCGAATCTCCTACGAGCAGTACTTC. It translates to CASSFFRLAGGRISYEQYF.

The V call is TRBV29-1, the J call TRBJ2-1; the D gene is possibly TRBD2 (5 bases). CDR1 and CDR2 from the germline V gene are SQVTM and ANQGSEA. V gave up 7 bases and J gave up 9 bases, with 16 bases separating them. The CDR3 consists of 12 residues. The CDR3 region has the DNA TGCAGCGCCCACGCGGGCGGAAGTGAGCAGTTCTTC. Protein sequence: CSAHAGGSEQFF.

This clonotype was detected only a few times. V usage is TRBV6-5 and J usage is TRBJ2-1; the D gene is possibly TRBD2 (6 bases). Germline CDR1 reads MNHEY; CDR2 reads SVGAGI. V was clipped by 11 bases and J by 6 bases, with 23 bases between them. The CDR3 has 15 residues. CDR3 in amino acids: CAGSYRTTGPNEQFF. The CDR3, as DNA: TGTGCCGGTAGTTACCGGACTACCGGCCCCAATGAGCAGTTCTTC.

This clonotype has at least ten counts. The CDR3 DNA sequence: TGCAGCGCTTCCCCGGGTTGGGCAATGAACACTGAAGCTTTCTTT. Translated: CSASPGWAMNTEAFF. The V gene is TRBV29-1, the J gene TRBJ1-1; D gene unclear. Germline V gives CDR1 SQVTM, CDR2 ANQGSEA. This CDR3 is built from 15 residues. V was cut by 7 bases and J by 0 bases, with 18 bases left in between.

The chain couples TRBV29-1 to TRBJ2-7; TRBD2 matches 8 bases. The CDR3 loop spans 14 amino acids. Germline V gene sequence: CDR1 SQVTM, CDR2 ANQGSEA. V was pared by 8 bases and J by 8 bases, with 17 bases of the junction left unmatched. CDR3 in DNA: TGCAGCATGACCTCGAGCGGGAGTATGTACAAGCAGTACTTC. It yields the protein CSMTSSGSMYKQYF.

This clonotype came up a few times. V is TRBV19 and J is TRBJ2-7, with a possible D match to TRBD2 (6 bases). The V gene's germline CDR1 is LNHDA and CDR2 SQIVND (reference sequence). The CDR3 runs 14 residues. V gave up 9 bases and J gave up 2 bases, with 17 bases separating them. CDR3 sequence: CASRNRGDAYEQYF. As DNA, the CDR3 is TGTGCCAGCAGAAACCGCGGGGACGCCTACGAGCAGTACTTC.

Concerning this clonotype: This clone may be a read error of a much larger clone one base away. This chain connects TRBV7-9 to TRBJ2-1; maybe TRBD1 (5 bases). V shed 4 bases and J shed 7 bases, with 20 bases lying between them. The CDR3 has 16 amino acids. Per the germline V gene, CDR1 is SEHNR and CDR2 is FQNEAQ (reference sequence). The CDR3 coding sequence is TGTGCCAGCAGCTGGCCCCGGAGACAGTGGGGTAATGAGCAGTTCTTC. This codes for CASSWPRRQWGNEQFF.

This clonotype is a singleton in its sample. An end of the junction differs from the germline gene, which may be a read error. The chain is built from TRBV10-2 and TRBJ2-7; the match to TRBD1 covers 8 bases. Germline CDR1 is WSHSY and CDR2 is SAAADI. The CDR3 sequence is 15 residues long. The CDR3 reads CASSVFPVTGDEQYF. The CDR3 DNA reads as TGCGCCAGCAGTGTATTTCCCGTGACAGGGGACGAACAGTACTTC.